This T cell receptor (beta chain) is drawn from a study of technical replicates of blood from several donors. This table comes from immunoSEQ multiplex PCR, and its TCRdb copy is limited to in-frame clones, with some not included. Counted here are tens of thousands of clones, 90% to 95% occurring once; the ten biggest clones make up 3% to 5%. This CDR3 spans 15 amino acids. The germline V and J ends were trimmed by 0 bases and 5 bases, with 13 bases remaining between them. Germline CDR1 and CDR2: LNHNV and YYDKDF (reference sequence). The sample consisted of PBMCs. The V and J genes are TRBV15 and TRBJ2-5; D is unresolved. The sequence derives from a human donor in good health. Some clones in this sample may be carry-over from other donors' samples. The CDR3 is CATSRDRTFSETQYF. Written as DNA, the CDR3 is TGTGCCACCAGCAGAGATCGAACTTTTAGTGAGACCCAGTACTTC.